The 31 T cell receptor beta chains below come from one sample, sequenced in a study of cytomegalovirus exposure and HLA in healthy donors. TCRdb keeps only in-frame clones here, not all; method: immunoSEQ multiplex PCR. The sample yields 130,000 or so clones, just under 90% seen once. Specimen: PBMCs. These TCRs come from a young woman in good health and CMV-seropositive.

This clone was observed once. CDR3: CASSLAGGAGELFF. The CDR3, as DNA: TGTGCCAGCAGCTTAGCGGGGGGTGCCGGGGAGCTGTTTTTT. The chain couples TRBV7-9 to TRBJ2-2, with a tentative D call TRBD2 (6 bases). The CDR3 is 14 amino acids. The germline V and J ends were trimmed by 0 bases and 6 bases, with 8 bases remaining between them. Germline CDR1 SEHNR, CDR2 FQNEAQ (reference sequence).

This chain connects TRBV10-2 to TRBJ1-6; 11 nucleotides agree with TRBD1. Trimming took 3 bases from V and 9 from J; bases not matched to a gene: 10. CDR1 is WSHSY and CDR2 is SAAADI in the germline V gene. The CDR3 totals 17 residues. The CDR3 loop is CASSDTGQGGSISPLHF. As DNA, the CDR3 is TGCGCCAGCAGTGACACGGGACAGGGGGGGTCGATTTCACCCCTCCACTTT.

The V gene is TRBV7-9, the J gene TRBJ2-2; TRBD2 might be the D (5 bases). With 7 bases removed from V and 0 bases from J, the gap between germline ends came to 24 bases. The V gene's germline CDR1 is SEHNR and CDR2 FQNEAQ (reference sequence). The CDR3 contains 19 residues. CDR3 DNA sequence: TGTGCCAGCAACGATATGGGCCATTCACGGGGAACGAACACCGGGGAGCTGTTTTTT. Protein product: CASNDMGHSRGTNTGELFF.

For the CDR3, the DNA is TGTGCCAGCAGCCCGGGACTAGCCGACCCCATCCAAGAGACCCAGTACTTC. It encodes CASSPGLADPIQETQYF. The chain employs TRBV5-8 and TRBJ2-5; 9 positions agree with TRBD2. Looked up from germline, CDR1 is SGHTS and CDR2 is YDEGEE. The CDR3 runs 17 residues. V trimming: 4 bases; J trimming: 1 base; junction bases outside the gene matches: 11.

For the CDR3, the DNA is TGTGCCAGCAGGACAGGGGACTATGGCTACACCTTC. Translation gives CASRTGDYGYTF. The rearrangement uses TRBV27 and TRBJ1-2, with 8 positions matching TRBD1. V trimming: 6 bases; J trimming: 3 bases; junction bases outside the gene matches: 0. Germline V CDR1 and CDR2: MNHEY, SMNVEV (reference sequence). This CDR3 has 12 amino acids.

The CDR3 bases are TGTGCCAGCTCACCACTCTCCCTACTGGGGAAGAGCAGGGGAAAGGATACGCAGTATTTT. It encodes CASSPLSLLGKSRGKDTQYF. This sequence joins TRBV18 and TRBJ2-3; tentative D call: TRBD1 (6 bases). Trimming stripped 1 base from V and 6 bases from J, with 29 bases between. Germline CDR1 and CDR2: KGHSH and LQKENI. The CDR3 spans 20 residues.

CDR3 sequence reads: CATSRAGGRYNEQFF. The CDR3 DNA is TGTGCCACCAGCAGAGCGGGGGGGCGTTACAATGAGCAGTTCTTC. The V gene is TRBV15, the J gene TRBJ2-1, with 8 bases matching TRBD2. The CDR3 runs to 15 residues. The germline gives CDR1 LNHNV, CDR2 YYDKDF (reference sequence). Trimming took 1 base from V and 4 from J; bases not matched to a gene: 3. Based on the CDR3 plus reference TRBV15 and TRBJ2-1, the full variable domain is DAMVIQNPRYQVTQFGKPVTLSCSQTLNHNVMYWYQQKSSQAPKLLFHYYDKDFNNEADTPDNFQSRRPNTSFCFLDIRSPGLGDTAMYLCATSRAGGRYNEQFFGPGTRLTVL.

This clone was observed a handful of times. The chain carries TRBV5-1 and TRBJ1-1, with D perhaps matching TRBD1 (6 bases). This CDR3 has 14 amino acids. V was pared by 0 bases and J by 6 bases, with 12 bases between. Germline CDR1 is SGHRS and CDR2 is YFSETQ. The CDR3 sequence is CASSLAQGMAEAFF. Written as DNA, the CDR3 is TGCGCCAGCAGCTTGGCCCAGGGGATGGCTGAAGCTTTCTTT.

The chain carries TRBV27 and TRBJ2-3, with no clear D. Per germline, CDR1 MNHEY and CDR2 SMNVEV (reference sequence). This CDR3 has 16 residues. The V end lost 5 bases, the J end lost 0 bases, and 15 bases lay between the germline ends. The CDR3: CASSLIARKSTDTQYF. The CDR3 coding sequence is TGTGCCAGCAGTCTCATCGCTAGAAAGAGCACAGATACGCAGTATTTT.

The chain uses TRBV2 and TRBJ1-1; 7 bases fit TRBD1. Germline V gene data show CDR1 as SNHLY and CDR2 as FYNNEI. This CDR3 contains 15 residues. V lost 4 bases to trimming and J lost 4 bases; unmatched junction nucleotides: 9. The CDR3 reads CASSGLDRVSTEAFF. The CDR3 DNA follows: TGTGCCAGCAGTGGGTTAGACAGGGTAAGCACTGAAGCTTTCTTT.

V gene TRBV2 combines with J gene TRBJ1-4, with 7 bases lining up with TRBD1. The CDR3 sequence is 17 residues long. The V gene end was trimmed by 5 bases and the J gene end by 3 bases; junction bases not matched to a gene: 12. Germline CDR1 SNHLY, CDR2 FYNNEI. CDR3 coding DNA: TGTGCCAGCAGTCTGACAGGGAGCAGAGGGGCTAATGAAAAACTGTTTTTT. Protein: CASSLTGSRGANEKLFF.

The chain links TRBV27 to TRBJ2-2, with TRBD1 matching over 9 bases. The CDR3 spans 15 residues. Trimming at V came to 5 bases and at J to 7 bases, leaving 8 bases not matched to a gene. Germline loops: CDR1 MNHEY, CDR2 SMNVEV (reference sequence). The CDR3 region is CASSNDRGGGGELFF. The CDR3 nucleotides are TGTGCCAGCAGTAACGACAGGGGGGGAGGCGGGGAGCTGTTTTTT.

The CDR3 reads CASSFTGGNSGYGYTF. The CDR3 region has the DNA TGTGCCAGCAGCTTTACAGGGGGCAACTCAGGCTACGGCTACACCTTC. The V call is TRBV7-9, the J call TRBJ1-2; 9 nucleotides agree with TRBD1. CDR3 length: 16 residues. Germline V gene data show CDR1 as SEHNR and CDR2 as FQNEAQ (reference sequence). With V trimmed by 3 bases and J by 8 bases, 13 bases remained unmatched.

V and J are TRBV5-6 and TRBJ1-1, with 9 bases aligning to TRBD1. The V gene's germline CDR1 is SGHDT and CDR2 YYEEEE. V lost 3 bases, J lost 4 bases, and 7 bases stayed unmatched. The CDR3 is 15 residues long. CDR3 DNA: TGTGCCAGCAGCTCGGGACAGGGATTAACCACTGAAGCTTTCTTT. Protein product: CASSSGQGLTTEAFF.

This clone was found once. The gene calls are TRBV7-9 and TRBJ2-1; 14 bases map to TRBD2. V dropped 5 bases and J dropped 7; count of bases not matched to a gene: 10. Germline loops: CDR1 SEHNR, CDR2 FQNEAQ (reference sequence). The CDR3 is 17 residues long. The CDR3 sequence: CASSPGWGTSGSNEQFF. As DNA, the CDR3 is TGTGCCAGCAGCCCAGGATGGGGGACTAGCGGGAGTAATGAGCAGTTCTTC.

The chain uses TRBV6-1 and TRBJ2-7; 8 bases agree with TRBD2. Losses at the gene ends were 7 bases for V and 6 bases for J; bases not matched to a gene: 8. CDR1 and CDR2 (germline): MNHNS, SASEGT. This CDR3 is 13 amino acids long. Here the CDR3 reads CASILAGISEQYF. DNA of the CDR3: TGTGCCAGCATCTTAGCGGGGATCTCCGAGCAGTACTTC.

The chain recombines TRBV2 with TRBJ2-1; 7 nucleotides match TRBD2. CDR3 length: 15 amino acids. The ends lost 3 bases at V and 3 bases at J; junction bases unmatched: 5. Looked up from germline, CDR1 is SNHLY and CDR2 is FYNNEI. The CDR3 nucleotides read TGTGCCAGCAGTGAGACGGGAGGATTCTACAATGAGCAGTTCTTC. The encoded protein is CASSETGGFYNEQFF. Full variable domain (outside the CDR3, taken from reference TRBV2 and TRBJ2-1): EPEVTQTPSHQVTQMGQEVILRCVPISNHLYFYWYRQILGQKVEFLVSFYNNEISEKSEIFDDQFSVERPDGSNFTLKIRSTKLEDSAMYFCASSETGGFYNEQFFGPGTRLTVL.

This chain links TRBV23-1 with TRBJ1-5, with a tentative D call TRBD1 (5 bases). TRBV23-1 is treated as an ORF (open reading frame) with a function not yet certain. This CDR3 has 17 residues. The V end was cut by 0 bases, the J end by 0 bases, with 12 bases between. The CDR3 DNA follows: TGCGCCAGCAGTCAATCGCAGGGACTGTATAGCAATCAGCCCCAGCATTTT. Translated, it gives CASSQSQGLYSNQPQHF.

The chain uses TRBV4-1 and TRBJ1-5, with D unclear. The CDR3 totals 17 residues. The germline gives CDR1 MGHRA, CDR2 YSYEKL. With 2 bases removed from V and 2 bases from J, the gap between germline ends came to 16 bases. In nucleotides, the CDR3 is TGCGCCAGCAGCCAACGGGTCCCGTCCGGGGGCAATCAGCCCCAGCATTTT. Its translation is CASSQRVPSGGNQPQHF.

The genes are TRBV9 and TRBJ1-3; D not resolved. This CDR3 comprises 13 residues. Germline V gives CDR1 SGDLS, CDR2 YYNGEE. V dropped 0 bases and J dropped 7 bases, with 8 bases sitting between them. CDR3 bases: TGTGCCAGCAGCGTAGGGTCCCGGAACACCATATATTTT. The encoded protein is CASSVGSRNTIYF.

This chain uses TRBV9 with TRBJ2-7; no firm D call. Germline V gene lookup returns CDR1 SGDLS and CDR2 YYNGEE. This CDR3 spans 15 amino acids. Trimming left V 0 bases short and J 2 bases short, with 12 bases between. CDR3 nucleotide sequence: TGTGCCAGCAGCGTAGGGGCAGGTCCCCCCTACGAGCAGTACTTC. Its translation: CASSVGAGPPYEQYF.

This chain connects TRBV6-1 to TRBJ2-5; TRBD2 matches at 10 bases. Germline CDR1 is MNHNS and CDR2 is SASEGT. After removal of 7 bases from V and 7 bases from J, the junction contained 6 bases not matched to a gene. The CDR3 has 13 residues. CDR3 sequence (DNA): TGTGCCAGCACCCTAGCGGGAGAGCGGACCCAGTACTTC. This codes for CASTLAGERTQYF.

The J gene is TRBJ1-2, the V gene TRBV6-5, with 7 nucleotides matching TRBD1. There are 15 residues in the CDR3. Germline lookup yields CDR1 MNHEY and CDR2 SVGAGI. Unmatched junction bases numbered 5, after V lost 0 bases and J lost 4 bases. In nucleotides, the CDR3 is TGTGCCAGCAGTTACTCCTACAGGGGAATCTATGGCTACACCTTC. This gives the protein CASSYSYRGIYGYTF.

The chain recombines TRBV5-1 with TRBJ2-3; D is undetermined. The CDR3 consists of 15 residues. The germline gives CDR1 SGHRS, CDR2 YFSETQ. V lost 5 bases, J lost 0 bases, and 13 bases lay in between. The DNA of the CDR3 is TGCGCCAGCAGTTCGGAGAGGCCCAGCACAGATACGCAGTATTTT. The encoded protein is CASSSERPSTDTQYF.

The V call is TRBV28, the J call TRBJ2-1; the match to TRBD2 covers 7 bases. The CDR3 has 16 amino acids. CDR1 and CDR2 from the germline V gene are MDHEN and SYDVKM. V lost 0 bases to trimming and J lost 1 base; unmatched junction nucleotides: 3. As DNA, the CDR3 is TGTGCCAGCAGTTTATGGGGCGGGGGTTCCTACAATGAGCAGTTCTTC. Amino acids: CASSLWGGGSYNEQFF.

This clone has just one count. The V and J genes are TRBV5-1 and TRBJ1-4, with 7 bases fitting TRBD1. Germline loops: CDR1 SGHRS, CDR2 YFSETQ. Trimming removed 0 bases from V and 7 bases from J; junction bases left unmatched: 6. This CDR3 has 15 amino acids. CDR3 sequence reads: CASSLDAGGTEKLFF. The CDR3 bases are TGCGCCAGCAGCTTGGATGCAGGGGGGACTGAAAAACTGTTTTTT.

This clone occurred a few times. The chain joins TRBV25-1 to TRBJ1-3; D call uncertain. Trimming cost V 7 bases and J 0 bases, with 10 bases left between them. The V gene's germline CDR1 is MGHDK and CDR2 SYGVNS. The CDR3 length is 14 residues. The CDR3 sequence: CASIVRSSGNTIYF. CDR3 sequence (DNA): TGTGCCAGCATCGTTAGGAGCTCTGGAAACACCATATATTTT.

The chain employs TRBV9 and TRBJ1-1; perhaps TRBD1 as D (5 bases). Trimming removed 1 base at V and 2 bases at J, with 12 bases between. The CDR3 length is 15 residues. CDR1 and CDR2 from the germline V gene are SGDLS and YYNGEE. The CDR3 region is CASSVTSGPNTEAFF. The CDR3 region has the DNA TGTGCCAGCAGCGTAACTTCAGGGCCTAACACTGAAGCTTTCTTT.

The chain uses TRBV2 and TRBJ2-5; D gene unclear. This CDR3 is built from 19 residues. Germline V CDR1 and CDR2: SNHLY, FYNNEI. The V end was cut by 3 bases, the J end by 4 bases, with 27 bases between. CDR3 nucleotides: TGTGCCAGCAGTGAGAGGCTAGGTTTTATCTTTAAAGGCGGAGAGACCCAGTACTTC. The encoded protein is CASSERLGFIFKGGETQYF.

The CDR3 DNA is TGTGCCAGCAGAAGGACAGGCAGCACCTATAATTCACCCCTCCACTTT. It codes for CASRRTGSTYNSPLHF. V usage is TRBV2 and J usage is TRBJ1-6; TRBD1 agrees at 7 bases. J lost 2 bases, V lost 6 bases, and 7 bases had no gene match. Germline V lookup: CDR1 SNHLY, CDR2 FYNNEI. The CDR3 extends over 16 amino acids.

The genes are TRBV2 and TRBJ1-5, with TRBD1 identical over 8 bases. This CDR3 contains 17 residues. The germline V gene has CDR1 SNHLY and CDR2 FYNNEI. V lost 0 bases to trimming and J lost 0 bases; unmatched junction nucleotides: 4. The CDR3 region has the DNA TGTGCCAGCAGTGAAGCAAGACAGGGGTATAGCAATCAGCCCCAGCATTTT. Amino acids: CASSEARQGYSNQPQHF. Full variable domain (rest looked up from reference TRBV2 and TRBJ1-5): EPEVTQTPSHQVTQMGQEVILRCVPISNHLYFYWYRQILGQKVEFLVSFYNNEISEKSEIFDDQFSVERPDGSNFTLKIRSTKLEDSAMYFCASSEARQGYSNQPQHFGDGTRLSIL.